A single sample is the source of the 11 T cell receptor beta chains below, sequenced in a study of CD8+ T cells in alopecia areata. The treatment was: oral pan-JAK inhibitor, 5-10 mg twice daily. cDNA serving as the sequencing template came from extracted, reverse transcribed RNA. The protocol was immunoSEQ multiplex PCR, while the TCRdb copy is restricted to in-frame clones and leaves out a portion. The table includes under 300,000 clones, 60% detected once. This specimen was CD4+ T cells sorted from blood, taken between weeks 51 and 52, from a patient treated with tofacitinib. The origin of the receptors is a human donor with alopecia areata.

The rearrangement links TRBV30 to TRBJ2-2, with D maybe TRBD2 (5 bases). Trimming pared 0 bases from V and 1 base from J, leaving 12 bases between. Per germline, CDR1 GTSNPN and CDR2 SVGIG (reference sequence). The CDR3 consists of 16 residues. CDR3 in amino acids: CAWSVLGVLNTGELFF. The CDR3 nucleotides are TGTGCCTGGAGTGTTCTCGGGGTCTTGAACACCGGGGAGCTGTTTTTT. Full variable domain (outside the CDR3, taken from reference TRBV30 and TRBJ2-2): SQTIHQWPATLVQPVGSPLSLECTVEGTSNPNLYWYRQAAGRGLQLLFYSVGIGQISSEVPQNLSASRPQDRQFILSSKKLLLSDSGFYLCAWSVLGVLNTGELFFGEGSRLTVL.

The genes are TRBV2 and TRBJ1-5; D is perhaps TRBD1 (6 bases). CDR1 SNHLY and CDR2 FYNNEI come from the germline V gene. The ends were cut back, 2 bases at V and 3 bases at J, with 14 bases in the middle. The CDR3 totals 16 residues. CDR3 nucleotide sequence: TGTGCCAGCAGTGAAATGGGAACAGGGACCAATCAGCCCCAGCATTTT. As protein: CASSEMGTGTNQPQHF.

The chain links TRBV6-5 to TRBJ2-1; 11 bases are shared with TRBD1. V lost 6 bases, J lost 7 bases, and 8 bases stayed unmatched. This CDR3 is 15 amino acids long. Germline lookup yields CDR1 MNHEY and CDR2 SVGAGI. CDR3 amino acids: CASSQDRGQWNEQFF. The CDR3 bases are TGTGCCAGCAGCCAGGACAGGGGGCAATGGAATGAGCAGTTCTTC.

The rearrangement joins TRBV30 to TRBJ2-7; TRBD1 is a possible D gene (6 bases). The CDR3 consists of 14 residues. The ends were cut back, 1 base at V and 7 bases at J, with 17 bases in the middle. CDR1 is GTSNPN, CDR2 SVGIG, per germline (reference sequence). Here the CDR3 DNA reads TGTGCCTGGAGTGGAATTAGACAGGTTCGGGAGCAGTACTTC. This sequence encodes CAWSGIRQVREQYF.

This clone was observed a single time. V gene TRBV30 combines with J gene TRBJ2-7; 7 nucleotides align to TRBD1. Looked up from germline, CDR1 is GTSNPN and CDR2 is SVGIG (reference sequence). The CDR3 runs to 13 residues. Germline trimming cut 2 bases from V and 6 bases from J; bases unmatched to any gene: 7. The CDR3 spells CAWSPTGNGEQYF. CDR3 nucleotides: TGTGCCTGGAGTCCGACAGGGAATGGCGAGCAGTACTTC.

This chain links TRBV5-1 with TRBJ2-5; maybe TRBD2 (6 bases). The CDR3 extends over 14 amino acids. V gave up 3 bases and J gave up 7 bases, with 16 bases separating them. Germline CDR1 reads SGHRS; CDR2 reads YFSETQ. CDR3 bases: TGCGCCAGCAGCTACCGGGACTCACAGAGGACCCAGTACTTC. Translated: CASSYRDSQRTQYF.

The CDR3: CAISELGDGYTF. The CDR3 nucleotides read TGTGCCATCAGTGAGCTTGGGGATGGCTACACCTTC. V gene TRBV10-3 combines with J gene TRBJ1-2; D gene uncertain. The V end was cut by 2 bases, the J end by 6 bases, with 7 bases between. CDR3 size: 12 residues. The germline V gene encodes CDR1 ENHRY and CDR2 SYGVKD.

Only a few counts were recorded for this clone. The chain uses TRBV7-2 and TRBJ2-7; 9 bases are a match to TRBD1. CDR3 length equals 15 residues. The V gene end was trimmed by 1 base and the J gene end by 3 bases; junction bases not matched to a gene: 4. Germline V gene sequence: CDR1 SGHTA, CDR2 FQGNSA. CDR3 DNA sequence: TGTGCCAGCAGCTTAGAGTGGGACAGGGTCTACGAGCAGTACTTC. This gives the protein CASSLEWDRVYEQYF. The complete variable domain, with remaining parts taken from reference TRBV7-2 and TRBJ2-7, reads GAGVSQSPSNKVTEKGKDVELRCDPISGHTALYWYRQSLGQGLEFLIYFQGNSAPDKSGLPSDRFSAERTGGSVSTLTIQRTQQEDSAVYLCASSLEWDRVYEQYFGPGTRLTVT.

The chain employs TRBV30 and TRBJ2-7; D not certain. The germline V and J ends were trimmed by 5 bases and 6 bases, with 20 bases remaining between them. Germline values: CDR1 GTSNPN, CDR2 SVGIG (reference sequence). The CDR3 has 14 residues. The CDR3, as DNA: TGTGCCTGGGGGGATAAGAACCCCTACGGCGAGCAGTACTTC. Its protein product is CAWGDKNPYGEQYF. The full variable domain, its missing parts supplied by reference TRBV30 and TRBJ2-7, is SQTIHQWPATLVQPVGSPLSLECTVEGTSNPNLYWYRQAAGRGLQLLFYSVGIGQISSEVPQNLSASRPQDRQFILSSKKLLLSDSGFYLCAWGDKNPYGEQYFGPGTRLTVT.

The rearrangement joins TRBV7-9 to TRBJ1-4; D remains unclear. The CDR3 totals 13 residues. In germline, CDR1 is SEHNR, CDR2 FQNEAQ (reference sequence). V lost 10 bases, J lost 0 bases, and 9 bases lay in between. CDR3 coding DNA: TGTGCCACTACAGCTACAACTAATGAAAAACTGTTTTTT. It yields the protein CATTATTNEKLFF.

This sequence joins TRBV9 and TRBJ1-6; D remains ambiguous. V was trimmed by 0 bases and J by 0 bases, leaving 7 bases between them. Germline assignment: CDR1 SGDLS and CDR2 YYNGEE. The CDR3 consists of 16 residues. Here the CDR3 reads CASSVGGSSYNSPLHF. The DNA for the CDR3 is TGTGCCAGCAGCGTAGGAGGGAGCTCCTATAATTCACCCCTCCACTTT.